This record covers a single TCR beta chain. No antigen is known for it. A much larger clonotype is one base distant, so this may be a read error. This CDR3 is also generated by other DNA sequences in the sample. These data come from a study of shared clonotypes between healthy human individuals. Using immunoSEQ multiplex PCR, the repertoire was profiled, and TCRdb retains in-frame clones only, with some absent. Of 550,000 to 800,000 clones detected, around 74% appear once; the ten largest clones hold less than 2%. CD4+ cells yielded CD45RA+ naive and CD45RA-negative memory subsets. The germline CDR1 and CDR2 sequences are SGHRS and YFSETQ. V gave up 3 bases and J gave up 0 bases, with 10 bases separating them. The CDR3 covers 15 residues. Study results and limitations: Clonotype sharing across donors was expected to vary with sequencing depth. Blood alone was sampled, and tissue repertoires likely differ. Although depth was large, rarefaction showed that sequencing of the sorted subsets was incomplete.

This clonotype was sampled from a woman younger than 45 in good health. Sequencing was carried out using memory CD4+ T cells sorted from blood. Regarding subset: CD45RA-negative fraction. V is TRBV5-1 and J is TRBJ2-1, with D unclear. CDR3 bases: TGCGCCAGCAGCTCAGACACCAGCTCCTACAATGAGCAGTTCTTC. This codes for CASSSDTSSYNEQFF.